Listed below are T cell receptor beta chains from one sample, sequenced in a study of blood T cell repertoires in COVID-19. Libraries were prepared by immunoSEQ multiplex PCR; TCRdb keeps only in-frame clonotypes and omits some of them. The sample shows 35,000 to 50,000 clones, over 65% of them seen only once. Sample: peripheral blood. Source of these receptors: a man aged 50-60 years with active or convalescent COVID-19. Both conserved end residues are part of each CDR3. A D gene is named only where the DNA matches it firmly. Not every row has a clone size; where given, it reads once, few, many or a size class.

cdr3_nt cdr3_aa j_call v_call cdr3_length clone_size d_call
TGTGCCAGTAACCCAAAACCGGGACAACTAGCCAAAAACATTCAGTACTTC CASNPKPGQLAKNIQYF TRBJ2-4 TRBV19 17 - -
TGTGCCAGCAGTGTAGGCAGGCTCTCCTACGAGCAGTACTTC CASSVGRLSYEQYF TRBJ2-7 TRBV6-4 14 once -
TGTGCCAGCAGCGGGGGAAGGACCGGGGAGCTGTTTTTT CASSGGRTGELFF TRBJ2-2 TRBV2 13 - -
TGTGCCTGGAGTGTAGAGGGTGCGGAAGCTTTCTTT CAWSVEGAEAFF TRBJ1-1 TRBV30 12 - -
TGTGCCAACATTGGACACATTGCCCTCCACTTT CANIGHIALHF TRBJ1-6 TRBV6-5 11 - -
TGTGCCAGCAGCTTCGGCAGGGACAATCAGCCCCAGCATTTT CASSFGRDNQPQHF TRBJ1-5 TRBV3-1/TRBV3-2 14 - -
TGTGCCAGCAGCTTGGAGGGCGGGGGGGCAATAAACATTCAGTACTTC CASSLEGGGAINIQYF TRBJ2-4 TRBV5-4 16 - TRBD2
TGTGCCAGCAGCACAGGGGCCGAGCAGTACTTC CASSTGAEQYF TRBJ2-7 TRBV7-8 11 - TRBD1
TGTGCCAGCAGTCATAGCTCCTACGAGCAGTACTTC CASSHSSYEQYF TRBJ2-7 TRBV7-8 12 - -
TGTGCCAGCAGTTACTCAAAACGGGACACCGGGGAGCTGTTTTTT CASSYSKRDTGELFF TRBJ2-2 TRBV6-6 15 - -
TGTGCCAGCAGTTACTCGGGACAGGGGGCCGTAGATACGCAGTATTTT CASSYSGQGAVDTQYF TRBJ2-3 TRBV6-5 16 - TRBD1
TGTGCCAGCAGTGAATTGGGCAGGTCCTCCTACGAGCAGTACTTC CASSELGRSSYEQYF TRBJ2-7 TRBV6-1 15 few -
TGTGCCAGTAGTATGGGGACACCCACCGGGGAGCTGTTTTTT CASSMGTPTGELFF TRBJ2-2 TRBV19 14 - -
TGTGCCAGCAGCGTAGGACTAGCGGGGGGGCTTGGTCCCACAGATACGCAGTATTTT CASSVGLAGGLGPTDTQYF TRBJ2-3 TRBV9 19 - TRBD2
TGTGCCAGCTCACTTCAGGGGGCTAATGAAAAACTGTTTTTT CASSLQGANEKLFF TRBJ1-4 TRBV18 14 - TRBD1
TGTGCCAGCAGTAGTCCGGGTCAGGCAGGGAACTATGGCTACACCTTC CASSSPGQAGNYGYTF TRBJ1-2 TRBV25-1 16 - -
TGTGCCAGCTCACCCGATAGCGGGGACTCCTACGAGCAGTACTTC CASSPDSGDSYEQYF TRBJ2-7 TRBV18 15 - TRBD2
TGTGCCAGTAGTATAAGTTTTGACTCCGCACATCAGCCCCAGCATTTT CASSISFDSAHQPQHF TRBJ1-5 TRBV19 16 once -
TGCAGCGTGGCAGGGGATGCAGGAGATACGCAGTATTTT CSVAGDAGDTQYF TRBJ2-3 TRBV29-1 13 - -
TGTGCCAGCAGCAAAAATCCCTCTAGCGGGGGGAACACCGGGGAGCTGTTTTTT CASSKNPSSGGNTGELFF TRBJ2-2 TRBV5-6 18 - TRBD2
TGTGCCAGCAGTTACTTGGGGGGCTCCTACGAGCAGTACTTC CASSYLGGSYEQYF TRBJ2-7 TRBV6-2/TRBV6-3 14 - -
TGCGCCAGCAGCAGACAGGTGCCAGACTCTGGGGCCAACGTCCTGACTTTC CASSRQVPDSGANVLTF TRBJ2-6 TRBV5-1 17 - -
TGTGCCAGCAGCGCAGGGGAATGGGTGCAAGAGACCCAGTACTTC CASSAGEWVQETQYF TRBJ2-5 TRBV7-3 15 - -
TGTGCCAGCAGCACGGACAGGATAAGCAATCAGCCCCAGCATTTT CASSTDRISNQPQHF TRBJ1-5 TRBV7-9 15 once TRBD1
TGTGCCAGCAGCCCCGCGGAGGGGACTGAAGCTTTCTTT CASSPAEGTEAFF TRBJ1-1 TRBV9 13 - -
TGTGCCAGTAGTGGTGGACAGGGGGGGAATCAGCCCCAGCATTTT CASSGGQGGNQPQHF TRBJ1-5 TRBV19 15 - TRBD1
TGCGCCAGCAGCTGGGGCCCACAGGGGGAGGGAGAGACCCAGTACTTC CASSWGPQGEGETQYF TRBJ2-5 TRBV5-1 16 - -
TGTGCCAGCAGCACAATAGGGGACAGTGTCTATGGCTACACCTTC CASSTIGDSVYGYTF TRBJ1-2 TRBV27 15 - TRBD1
TGTGCCAGCAGCTTAGCCGGACAAGCTCCTCCTGGGGCCAACGTCCTGACTTTC CASSLAGQAPPGANVLTF TRBJ2-6 TRBV7-2 18 - -
TGTGCCAGCACGTCGGGACTGACAAACACTGAAGCTTTCTTT CASTSGLTNTEAFF TRBJ1-1 TRBV6-5 14 - -
TGTGCCAGTAGTCTCCCGGCCTCGCCTCGGGGTCAGCCCCAGCATTTT CASSLPASPRGQPQHF TRBJ1-5 TRBV19 16 - -
TGTGCCAGCAGCGAGAGCGGGGGGTGGACAGATACGCAGTATTTT CASSESGGWTDTQYF TRBJ2-3 TRBV9 15 once TRBD2
TGTGCCATCAGAACCGGGACAGCCTACGAGCAGTACTTC CAIRTGTAYEQYF TRBJ2-7 TRBV10-3 13 few TRBD1
TGTGCCAGCAGCTCGGACAGGGAAGAGTACGAGCAGTACTTC CASSSDREEYEQYF TRBJ2-7 TRBV7-9 14 once TRBD1
TGTGCCAGCAGCTTGGCAGGGGCTAGCTCTGGAAACACCATATATTTT CASSLAGASSGNTIYF TRBJ1-3 TRBV5-4 16 - -
TGTGCCAGCAGTTACAGTCGGGACAGGGAATACGAGCAGTACTTC CASSYSRDREYEQYF TRBJ2-7 TRBV6-6 15 - TRBD1
TGTGCTAGTGGTTTGGTAGGCCAGGGGGCCTATGGCTACACCTTC CASGLVGQGAYGYTF TRBJ1-2 TRBV12-5 15 few TRBD1
TGCGCCAGCAGCGGGACAGGGGGCACCGGGGAGCTGTTTTTT CASSGTGGTGELFF TRBJ2-2 TRBV10-1 14 - TRBD1
TGTGCCAGTAGTTTCTGGGCAGGGCATGGCTACACCTTC CASSFWAGHGYTF TRBJ1-2 TRBV19 13 - -
TGTGCCAGCAACCAGGGTTATAGGGACACTGAAGCTTTCTTT CASNQGYRDTEAFF TRBJ1-1 TRBV11-2 14 - -
TGTGCCAGCAGGACGACAGGGAATGAAAAACTGTTTTTT CASRTTGNEKLFF TRBJ1-4 TRBV27 13 - TRBD1
TGTGCCAGCAGTGAGCCCACGGGGTACAGGGTAGGAAATGAAAAACTGTTTTTT CASSEPTGYRVGNEKLFF TRBJ1-4 TRBV25-1 18 - -
TGTGCCAGCAATGCAGGGCCCTATGGCTACACCTTC CASNAGPYGYTF TRBJ1-2 TRBV12-3/TRBV12-4 12 - -
TGTGCCAGTAGTCCAACACTAGTGAACAATGAGCAGTTCTTC CASSPTLVNNEQFF TRBJ2-1 TRBV19 14 - -
TGTGCCAGCAGTCCCGGGAGGGGCTACACCTTC CASSPGRGYTF TRBJ1-2 TRBV12-3/TRBV12-4 11 - -
TGCAGCGTCGGACGCCCGGACAGCGGCTACACCTTC CSVGRPDSGYTF TRBJ1-2 TRBV29-1 12 - -
TGCGCCAGCAGCCAAGATCGGACAGGGTGGGACACTGAAGCTTTCTTT CASSQDRTGWDTEAFF TRBJ1-1 TRBV4-1 16 - TRBD1
TGTGCCAGTAGCTATGATAGACAGAAGAACACTGAAGCTTTCTTT CASSYDRQKNTEAFF TRBJ1-1 TRBV19 15 - -
TGTGCCAGCAGTTACGGGGACAGGCAAGAGACCCAGTACTTC CASSYGDRQETQYF TRBJ2-5 TRBV11-2 14 - TRBD1
TGTGCCAGCAGTGAAGAGAGCGGGGGGGCCTACGAGCAGTACTTC CASSEESGGAYEQYF TRBJ2-7 TRBV2 15 - TRBD2
TGTGCCAGCAGCCCCCAGGGTCTTCTGAACACTGAAGCTTTCTTT CASSPQGLLNTEAFF TRBJ1-1 TRBV7-9 15 - -
TGTGCCAGCAGTCTTAGGGACAGGTCCTACGAGCAGTACTTC CASSLRDRSYEQYF TRBJ2-7 TRBV6-5 14 once TRBD1
TGTGCCATCAATTCACAGGGGCGAGGGGGCTACACCTTC CAINSQGRGGYTF TRBJ1-2 TRBV10-3 13 - TRBD1
TGTGCCACCAGTGATATGGACAGGGTTTGGGAGACCCAGTACTTC CATSDMDRVWETQYF TRBJ2-5 TRBV24-1 15 - TRBD1
TGTGCCATCAGTGACGAGGGACAGGTGGCTAACTATGGCTACACCTTC CAISDEGQVANYGYTF TRBJ1-2 TRBV10-3 16 - TRBD1